The 10 T cell receptor beta chains listed next were all sequenced from one sample in a study of T-cell memory formation after mild COVID-19 (TCRdb year 2021). The protocol used for the library was 5' RACE. Sequencing was performed on an Illumina NovaSeq 6000. TCRdb trimmed public reads at Q25 via fastp, called clones via MiXCR and kept in-frame beta chains. For every CDR3 protein sequence, its rows merge into one entry that carries the most common genes and DNA. This sample lists around 300,000 distinct CDR3 sequences; over 15% were detected once. The top ten clones comprise more than 20% of the sample. Sequenced input: PBMCs or a T cell subset sorted from them (not recorded which). The origin of the receptors is a man aged 18 to 29 who had mild COVID-19 (a few samples of this study predate the infection). The sample titles of this study are shuffled in the database, so cell type and time point are left out; the donor was told from shared clones.

V usage is TRBV29-1 and J usage is TRBJ2-2, with 7 bases that match TRBD1. The germline gives CDR1 SQVTM, CDR2 ANQGSEA. V was pared by 4 bases and J by 4 bases, with 6 bases of the junction left unmatched. The CDR3 consists of 14 residues. CDR3 DNA sequence: TGCAGCGTTGCACGGACAGGAGTCACCGGGGAGCTGTTTTTT. It encodes CSVARTGVTGELFF.

The table lists this clonotype with a few counts. The J gene is TRBJ1-4, the V gene TRBV4-3; no definite D call. Germline CDR1 and CDR2: LGHNA and YSLEER. V was pared by 0 bases and J by 6 bases, with 8 bases between. The CDR3 runs to 14 residues. The CDR3 nucleotides read TGCGCCAGCAGCCAAGATCTCCCAGATGAAAAACTGTTTTTT. Protein: CASSQDLPDEKLFF.

The chain recombines TRBV6-5 with TRBJ1-2, with 9 bases identical to TRBD1. The trim removed 4 bases at V and 5 bases at J, leaving 8 bases unmatched. Germline V lookup: CDR1 MNHEY, CDR2 SVGAGI. CDR3 size: 15 residues. The CDR3, as DNA: TGTGCCAGCAGTTTCTTGGGGGACAGGGTTTATGGCTACACCTTC. Amino acids: CASSFLGDRVYGYTF.

The V gene is TRBV5-1, the J gene TRBJ2-7; 8 bases fit TRBD1. Germline lookup yields CDR1 SGHRS and CDR2 YFSETQ. V dropped 0 bases and J dropped 1; count of bases not matched to a gene: 3. The CDR3 runs to 15 residues. Here the CDR3 reads CASSLAGQVSYEQYF. The CDR3 nucleotides are TGCGCCAGCAGCTTGGCGGGACAGGTTTCCTACGAGCAGTACTTC.

The gene calls are TRBV5-6 and TRBJ1-2, with unresolved D. From germline, CDR1 is SGHDT and CDR2 YYEEEE. CDR3 length equals 17 residues. V lost 3 bases to trimming and J lost 2 bases, with 20 bases between them. The DNA of the CDR3 is TGTGCCAGCAGCTCCCCCCACACGATCGGATCCAACTATGGCTACACCTTC. Translated: CASSSPHTIGSNYGYTF.

This clonotype was counted only a few times. The rearrangement links TRBV7-2 to TRBJ1-1; D is undetermined. Germline V gene data show CDR1 as SGHTA and CDR2 as FQGNSA. V dropped 5 bases and J dropped 1 base, with 8 bases sitting between them. The CDR3 has 13 residues. Here the CDR3 reads CASSEVGNTEAFF. In DNA, the CDR3 is TGTGCCAGCAGCGAAGTGGGGAACACTGAAGCTTTCTTT.

This clonotype was detected only a few times. The chain combines TRBV6-1 with TRBJ2-7, with 10 bases identical to TRBD1. The trim removed 6 bases at V and 1 base at J, leaving 15 bases unmatched. CDR3 length equals 18 residues. Germline V gene sequence: CDR1 MNHNS, CDR2 SASEGT. CDR3 region: CASRVPRDRDRGSYEQYV. The CDR3 DNA sequence: TGTGCCAGCAGGGTCCCCCGGGACCGGGACAGGGGTTCCTACGAGCAGTACGTC.

Only a few counts were recorded for this clonotype. V gene TRBV5-8 combines with J gene TRBJ1-2, with 8 bases fitting TRBD1. This CDR3 region has 14 residues. Looked up from germline, CDR1 is SGHTS and CDR2 is YDEGEE. V shed 4 bases and J 4 bases; nucleotides not matched to a gene: 6. The CDR3 reads CASSLGQGAYGYTF. Here the CDR3 DNA reads TGTGCCAGCAGCCTCGGACAGGGTGCCTATGGCTACACCTTC.

This clonotype was counted a few times. The V call is TRBV6-5, the J call TRBJ1-2; no definite D call. This CDR3 spans 14 amino acids. CDR1 and CDR2 (germline): MNHEY, SVGAGI. Between the trimmed V and J ends, which lost 5 bases and 4 bases, there was a span of 14 bases. CDR3 sequence reads: CASSNRPTGYGYTF. The CDR3 nucleotides are TGTGCCAGCAGTAACCGCCCTACGGGCTATGGCTACACCTTC.

This clonotype was observed a single time. V gene TRBV9 combines with J gene TRBJ2-1; 9 bases align to TRBD1. This CDR3 comprises 14 residues. Germline CDR1 is SGDLS and CDR2 is YYNGEE. V shed 0 bases and J 7 bases; nucleotides not matched to a gene: 2. In nucleotides, the CDR3 is TGTGCCAGCAGCGTAGCGACAGGGGGTAATGAGCAGTTCTTC. Amino acid sequence: CASSVATGGNEQFF.